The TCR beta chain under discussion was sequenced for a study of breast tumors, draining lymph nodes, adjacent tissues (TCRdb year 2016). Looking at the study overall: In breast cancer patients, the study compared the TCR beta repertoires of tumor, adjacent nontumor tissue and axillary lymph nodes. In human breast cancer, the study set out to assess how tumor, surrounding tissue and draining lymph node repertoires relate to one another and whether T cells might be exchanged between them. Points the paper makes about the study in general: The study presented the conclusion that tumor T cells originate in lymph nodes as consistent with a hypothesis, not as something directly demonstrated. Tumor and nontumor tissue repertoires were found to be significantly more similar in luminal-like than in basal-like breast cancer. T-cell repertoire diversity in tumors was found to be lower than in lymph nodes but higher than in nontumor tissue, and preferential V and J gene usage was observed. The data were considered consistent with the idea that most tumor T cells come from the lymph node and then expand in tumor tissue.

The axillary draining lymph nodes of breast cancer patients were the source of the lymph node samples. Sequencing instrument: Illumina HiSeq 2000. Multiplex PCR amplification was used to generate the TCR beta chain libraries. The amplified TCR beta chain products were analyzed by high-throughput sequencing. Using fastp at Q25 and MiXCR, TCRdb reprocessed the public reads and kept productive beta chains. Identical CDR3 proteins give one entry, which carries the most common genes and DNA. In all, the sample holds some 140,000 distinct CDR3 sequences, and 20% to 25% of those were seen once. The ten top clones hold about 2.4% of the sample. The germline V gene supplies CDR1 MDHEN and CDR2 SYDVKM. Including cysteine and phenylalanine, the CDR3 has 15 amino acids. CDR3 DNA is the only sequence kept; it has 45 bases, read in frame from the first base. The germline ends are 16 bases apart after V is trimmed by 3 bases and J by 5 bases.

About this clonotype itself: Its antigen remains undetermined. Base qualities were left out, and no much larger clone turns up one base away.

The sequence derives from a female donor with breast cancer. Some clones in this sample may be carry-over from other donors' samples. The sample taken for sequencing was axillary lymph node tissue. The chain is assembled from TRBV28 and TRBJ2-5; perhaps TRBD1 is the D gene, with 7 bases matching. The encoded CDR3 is CASSFFSGGSETQYF. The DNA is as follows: TGTGCCAGCAGTTTTTTCTCAGGGGGGAGCGAGACCCAGTACTTC.